Following are 6 T cell receptor beta chains from one sample sequenced in a study of cytomegalovirus exposure and HLA in healthy donors. Use of 60 Vbeta and 13 Jbeta primers characterized the PCR. The method was immunoSEQ multiplex PCR; TCRdb's version includes in-frame clones alone and lacks a portion of them. The sample contains 150,000 to 200,000 clones, roughly 87% of which appear only once. The sample taken for sequencing was PBMCs. The receptors shown here come from a girl aged 5 to 17 in good health and CMV-seropositive.

The chain has TRBV21-1 and TRBJ1-5. TRBV21-1 is described as a pseudogene. CDR3 length equals 16 residues. The DNA for the CDR3 is TGTGCCAGCAGCAAAGGAGGTGGGAGGAGGCAGCAGCCCCAGCATTTT. Translation: CASSKGGGRRQQPQHF.

The chain links TRBV19 to TRBJ2-4, with D tentatively TRBD1 (7 bases). The V end lost 7 bases, the J end lost 0 bases, and 28 bases lay between the germline ends. CDR1 LNHDA and CDR2 SQIVND come from the germline V gene (reference sequence). CDR3 size: 20 residues. The CDR3 nucleotides read TGTGCCAGTAAGGAGGGATGGGGAACAGGGGTTCGGATAGCCAAAAACATTCAGTACTTC. Its protein product is CASKEGWGTGVRIAKNIQYF. The entire variable domain, with the rest obtained from reference TRBV19 and TRBJ2-4, is as follows: DGGITQSPKYLFRKEGQNVTLSCEQNLNHDAMYWYRQDPGQGLRLIYYSQIVNDFQKGDIAEGYSVSREKKESFPLTVTSAQKNPTAFYLCASKEGWGTGVRIAKNIQYFGAGTRLSVL.

This chain uses TRBV19 with TRBJ2-7; D possibly corresponds to TRBD1 (5 bases). The germline gives CDR1 LNHDA, CDR2 SQIVND (reference sequence). The CDR3 has 13 amino acids. Trimming left V 3 bases short and J 3 bases short, with 9 bases between. CDR3 nucleotides: TGTGCCAGTAGTATCCAGGGTCGCTACGAGCAGTACTTC. This translates into CASSIQGRYEQYF.

The chain joins TRBV28 to TRBJ1-2, with 12 positions matching TRBD1. Germline trimming cut 6 bases from V and 6 bases from J; bases unmatched to any gene: 11. The germline gives CDR1 MDHEN, CDR2 SYDVKM. The CDR3 sequence is 16 residues long. The CDR3 reads CASRPPSGQGADGYTF. As DNA, the CDR3 is TGTGCCAGCAGGCCGCCCTCGGGACAGGGGGCCGATGGCTACACCTTC.

The chain recombines TRBV5-1 with TRBJ2-5; 7 bases match TRBD1. The CDR3 contains 15 residues. Germline V gene data show CDR1 as SGHRS and CDR2 as YFSETQ. V was pared by 4 bases and J by 4 bases, with 10 bases of the junction left unmatched. The CDR3 loop is CASSIGQVGPETQYF. CDR3 DNA sequence: TGCGCCAGCAGCATCGGACAGGTGGGACCAGAGACCCAGTACTTC.

The genes are TRBV4-1 and TRBJ1-2; D possibly corresponds to TRBD1 (6 bases). Germline values: CDR1 MGHRA, CDR2 YSYEKL. The CDR3 extends over 18 amino acids. Deletions cut 1 base from V and 2 bases from J, with 20 bases between. The CDR3 protein is CASSQADRNFRQNYGYTF. The CDR3, as DNA: TGCGCCAGCAGCCAAGCTGACAGGAACTTCCGACAAAACTATGGCTACACCTTC.